These 29 T cell receptor beta chains share one sample of origin, sequenced in a study of CD4 T cells in relation to SARS-CoV-2 and coronaviruses (TCRdb year 2021). CD4+ T cells from unexposed donors were collected before the COVID-19 pandemic (2011-2018). Following 10 days of culture, the EasySep CD4+ T cell isolation kit was used to isolate CD4+ T cells. Library preparation was by the immunoSEQ multiplex PCR assay. What TCRdb holds here is the immuneACCESS table cut down to in-frame rearrangements. Part of the clones is not present; checked against another copy, under half of the missing clones reflect an unresolved V gene, and the others are unexplained. The sample table holds about 19,000 clones, of which roughly four fifths were seen once. The top ten hold 9.5% to 12% of the sample. These receptors have no identified antigens. Sequencing was done on a sample of CD4+ T cells from PBMCs, cultured in vitro. Receptors were obtained from a human donor in good health.

V gene TRBV4-2 combines with J gene TRBJ2-2; TRBD2 matches at 7 bases. Germline loops: CDR1 LGHNA, CDR2 YNFKEQ. CDR3 length: 14 amino acids. With 6 bases clipped from V and 7 bases from J, the junction kept 8 bases outside the gene matches. For the CDR3, the DNA is TGTGCCAGCAGTGGGCGGGAGCTGAACGGGGAGCTGTTTTTT. This sequence encodes CASSGRELNGELFF.

V gene TRBV2 combines with J gene TRBJ1-2; 7 bases are a match to TRBD1. V trimming: 6 bases; J trimming: 6 bases; junction bases outside the gene matches: 7. This CDR3 spans 13 amino acids. Germline V gene lookup returns CDR1 SNHLY and CDR2 FYNNEI. DNA for the CDR3: TGTGCCAGCAGCACCCGGGACAGCGATGGCTACACCTTC. Protein product: CASSTRDSDGYTF.

The rearrangement joins TRBV18 to TRBJ2-1; 10 positions agree with TRBD2. The trim removed 5 bases at V and 0 bases at J, leaving 4 bases unmatched. The CDR3 totals 16 residues. Per germline, CDR1 KGHSH and CDR2 LQKENI. The CDR3 nucleotides read TGTGCCAGCTCATTTTCTAGCGGGAGCTCCTACAATGAGCAGTTCTTC. Translated, it gives CASSFSSGSSYNEQFF.

The chain couples TRBV18 to TRBJ1-1; unclear D gene. The germline V gene has CDR1 KGHSH and CDR2 LQKENI. V was shortened by 3 bases and J by 3 bases, with 8 bases between the two germline ends. This CDR3 has 13 amino acids. CDR3 nucleotide sequence: TGTGCCAGCTCACCGACCGTGGACACTGAAGCTTTCTTT. Translated, it gives CASSPTVDTEAFF.

The genes are TRBV5-6 and TRBJ2-3; 11 bases align to TRBD2. The CDR3 extends over 17 amino acids. V gave up 1 base and J gave up 1 base; unmatched junction bases: 5. Germline V gene sequence: CDR1 SGHDT, CDR2 YYEEEE. Here the CDR3 reads CASSLPRGLAGTDTQYF. The CDR3 DNA follows: TGTGCCAGCAGCTTGCCCCGGGGACTAGCGGGCACAGATACGCAGTATTTT. Filled out from reference TRBV5-6 and TRBJ2-3, the complete variable domain reads DAGVTQSPTHLIKTRGQQVTLRCSPKSGHDTVSWYQQALGQGPQFIFQYYEEEERQRGNFPDRFSGHQFPNYSSELNVNALLLGDSALYLCASSLPRGLAGTDTQYFGPGTRLTVL.

The chain couples TRBV7-2 to TRBJ1-3; D unresolved. The length of the CDR3 is 12 residues. V lost 3 bases to trimming and J lost 5 bases, with 5 bases between them. The V gene's germline CDR1 is SGHTA and CDR2 FQGNSA. This CDR3 reads CASSFHRNTIYF. CDR3 in DNA: TGTGCCAGCAGCTTTCATAGAAACACCATATATTTT. The whole variable domain, filled in from reference TRBV7-2 and TRBJ1-3, reads GAGVSQSPSNKVTEKGKDVELRCDPISGHTALYWYRQSLGQGLEFLIYFQGNSAPDKSGLPSDRFSAERTGGSVSTLTIQRTQQEDSAVYLCASSFHRNTIYFGEGSWLTVV.

This chain links TRBV29-1 with TRBJ1-5, with 10 bases aligning to TRBD1. Trimming removed 6 bases from V and 4 bases from J; junction bases left unmatched: 9. Germline CDR1 SQVTM, CDR2 ANQGSEA. CDR3 length equals 15 residues. CDR3 coding DNA: TGCAGCGTCTCCTACGGGACAGGGGTGAATCAGCCCCAGCATTTT. It translates to CSVSYGTGVNQPQHF.

This clone appeared once. The CDR3 DNA reads as TGCGCCAGCAGTCAATACGGTGAGCAGTTCTTC. This sequence encodes CASSQYGEQFF. The chain couples TRBV23-1 to TRBJ2-1; D not resolved. TRBV23-1 is reported as an ORF; its role is uncertain. CDR3 length: 11 amino acids. Trimming stripped 1 base from V and 9 bases from J, with 4 bases between.

The chain couples TRBV28 to TRBJ1-5; D uncertain. This CDR3 has 13 amino acids. The germline V and J ends were trimmed by 2 bases and 1 base, with 3 bases remaining between them. From germline, CDR1 is MDHEN and CDR2 SYDVKM. The CDR3 loop is CASSLESNQPQHF. CDR3 nucleotides: TGTGCCAGCAGTTTAGAGAGCAATCAGCCCCAGCATTTT.

The V and J genes are TRBV7-9 and TRBJ1-1, with no clear D. V was trimmed by 3 bases and J by 0 bases, leaving 11 bases between them. Germline V gene sequence: CDR1 SEHNR, CDR2 FQNEAQ (reference sequence). There are 15 residues in the CDR3. The CDR3 DNA reads TGTGCCAGCAGCTTTATGCGGTCCATGAACACTGAAGCTTTCTTT. Amino acids: CASSFMRSMNTEAFF. The whole variable domain, remainder taken from reference TRBV7-9 and TRBJ1-1, is DTGVSQNPRHKITKRGQNVTFRCDPISEHNRLYWYRQTLGQGPEFLTYFQNEAQLEKSRLLSDRFSAERPKGSFSTLEIQRTEQGDSAMYLCASSFMRSMNTEAFFGQGTRLTVV.

The rearrangement joins TRBV4-1 to TRBJ1-3; D remains unclear. The CDR3 totals 14 residues. V gave up 2 bases and J gave up 3 bases, with 8 bases separating them. The germline gives CDR1 MGHRA, CDR2 YSYEKL. In DNA, the CDR3 is TGCGCCAGCAGCCAAAACGGGCTTGGAAACACCATATATTTT. This codes for CASSQNGLGNTIYF.

The rearrangement uses TRBV30 and TRBJ1-2; 12 bases are shared with TRBD1. Looked up from germline, CDR1 is GTSNPN and CDR2 is SVGIG (reference sequence). This CDR3 has 15 residues. Trimming took 3 bases from V and 8 from J; bases not matched to a gene: 10. In DNA form, the CDR3 reads TGTGCCTGGAGAAGACCGGGACAGGGGGCCTCCGGCTACACCTTC. It specifies CAWRRPGQGASGYTF.

J is TRBJ2-3 and V is TRBV5-1, with 11 bases fitting TRBD2. Germline CDR1 is SGHRS and CDR2 is YFSETQ. Losses at the gene ends were 4 bases for V and 8 bases for J; bases not matched to a gene: 18. The CDR3 runs 18 residues. CDR3 sequence (DNA): TGCGCCAGCAGCGTCGCCGGGACTAGCGGCCCTATAGGGAGTACGCAGTATTTT. This gives the protein CASSVAGTSGPIGSTQYF.

V usage is TRBV19 and J usage is TRBJ2-5; 12 bases match TRBD2. Germline lookup yields CDR1 LNHDA and CDR2 SQIVND (reference sequence). Germline trimming cut 6 bases from V and 2 bases from J; bases unmatched to any gene: 7. This CDR3 contains 16 residues. The CDR3 DNA is TGTGCCAGTAGAAGGACCCTAGCGGGAGGGCAAGAGACCCAGTACTTC. It yields the protein CASRRTLAGGQETQYF.

This rearrangement joins TRBV27 to TRBJ1-1, with D unclear. The germline V gene encodes CDR1 MNHEY and CDR2 SMNVEV (reference sequence). The CDR3 is 17 residues long. V dropped 2 bases and J dropped 6 bases, with 22 bases sitting between them. The CDR3 is CASSLEGIYSSDAEAFF. CDR3 nucleotides: TGTGCCAGCAGTTTAGAGGGAATTTATTCGAGTGACGCTGAAGCTTTCTTT.

The gene calls are TRBV5-1 and TRBJ2-7; D perhaps matches TRBD1 (6 bases). Germline V gives CDR1 SGHRS, CDR2 YFSETQ. Trimming removed 4 bases at V and 3 bases at J, with 8 bases between. The CDR3 is 12 amino acids. In nucleotides, the CDR3 is TGCGCCAGCAGCGAACAGGGCTACGAGCAGTACTTC. Amino acid sequence: CASSEQGYEQYF.

The V call is TRBV18, the J call TRBJ2-7, with D perhaps being TRBD1 or TRBD2 (5 bases each). Between the trimmed V and J ends, which lost 0 bases and 6 bases, there was a span of 9 bases. The CDR3 length is 13 residues. Germline lookup yields CDR1 KGHSH and CDR2 LQKENI. The CDR3, as DNA: TGTGCCAGCTCACCACCGGGGGTTGGCGAGCAGTACTTC. Its translation: CASSPPGVGEQYF.

The gene calls are TRBV6-1 and TRBJ1-6; the D gene is possibly TRBD1 (6 bases). From germline, CDR1 is MNHNS and CDR2 SASEGT. The CDR3 is 17 amino acids. Trimming cost V 2 bases and J 3 bases, with 14 bases left between them. The CDR3 nucleotides are TGTGCCAGCAGTGAATCGTTGGGGGCCCGCTATAATTCACCCCTCCACTTT. It codes for CASSESLGARYNSPLHF.

This clone occurred once. The V gene is TRBV28, the J gene TRBJ2-7; D unclear. The CDR3 sequence is 13 residues long. The germline CDR1 and CDR2 sequences are MDHEN and SYDVKM. V was cut by 2 bases and J by 4 bases, with 9 bases left in between. The CDR3 DNA sequence: TGTGCCAGCAGTTTAAACAGAAAGTACGAGCAGTACTTC. Protein sequence: CASSLNRKYEQYF.

This chain uses TRBV10-1 with TRBJ2-2, with D perhaps TRBD2 (6 bases). Trimming stripped 1 base from V and 0 bases from J, with 9 bases between. CDR1 and CDR2 (germline): WNHNN, SYGVQD (reference sequence). This CDR3 is built from 16 residues. CDR3 bases: TGCGCCAGCAGTGAGTTCGCTAGCGCGAACACCGGGGAGCTGTTTTTT. Residues: CASSEFASANTGELFF.

The chain has TRBV5-1 and TRBJ2-1; either TRBD1 or TRBD2 may fit D (5 bases each). CDR1 is SGHRS and CDR2 is YFSETQ in the germline V gene. The ends were cut back, 3 bases at V and 0 bases at J, with 7 bases in the middle. This CDR3 has 14 residues. CDR3 sequence reads: CASSSGSSYNEQFF. In nucleotides, the CDR3 is TGCGCCAGCAGCTCAGGGAGCTCCTACAATGAGCAGTTCTTC.

The CDR3: CASSFRSGGQKNIQYF. CDR3 DNA: TGTGCCAGCAGCTTTCGGTCAGGGGGACAGAAAAACATTCAGTACTTC. The V and J genes are TRBV11-2 and TRBJ2-4; TRBD1 agrees at 7 bases. This CDR3 contains 16 residues. Germline V gene sequence: CDR1 SGHAT, CDR2 FQNNGV. The trim removed 3 bases at V and 4 bases at J, leaving 9 bases unmatched.

CDR3 sequence: CASREQGAEETQYF. CDR3 DNA sequence: TGCGCCAGCAGAGAGCAGGGGGCAGAGGAGACCCAGTACTTC. The rearrangement uses TRBV5-1 and TRBJ2-5; 8 bases fit TRBD1. Looked up from germline, CDR1 is SGHRS and CDR2 is YFSETQ. The CDR3 length is 14 residues. J was trimmed by 5 bases and V by 5 bases; bases with no gene match: 8.

This clone appeared a few times. Here the CDR3 reads CASSYSLNEKLFF. The CDR3 DNA is TGTGCCAGCAGTTACTCTTTGAATGAAAAACTGTTTTTT. The chain joins TRBV6-2 or TRBV6-3 to TRBJ1-4; D remains ambiguous. Between the trimmed V and J ends, which lost 0 bases and 5 bases, there was a span of 4 bases. This CDR3 contains 13 residues. The germline V gene encodes CDR1 MNHEY and CDR2 SVGEGT.

The chain couples TRBV19 to TRBJ2-5; perhaps D is TRBD1 or TRBD2 (6 bases each). Germline V gives CDR1 LNHDA, CDR2 SQIVND (reference sequence). Trimming pared 2 bases from V and 5 bases from J, leaving 12 bases between. The CDR3 consists of 14 residues. The CDR3 loop reads CASSIRGAGETQYF. CDR3 nucleotides: TGTGCCAGTAGTATAAGGGGGGCCGGGGAGACCCAGTACTTC.

The rearrangement joins TRBV27 to TRBJ2-7; the D gene could be TRBD1 or TRBD2 (5 bases each). CDR1 and CDR2 from the germline V gene are MNHEY and SMNVEV (reference sequence). This CDR3 contains 14 residues. Trimming shortened V by 2 bases and J by 6 bases, and 14 bases separated the two germline ends. For the CDR3, the DNA is TGTGCCAGCAGTTTAAGGTCAGGGAGCCTCGAGCAGTACTTC. This gives the protein CASSLRSGSLEQYF.

This rearrangement joins TRBV4-3 to TRBJ2-3; TRBD2 is a possible D gene (5 bases). Looked up from germline, CDR1 is LGHNA and CDR2 is YSLEER. The CDR3 contains 14 residues. Trimming took 4 bases from V and 5 from J, leaving 13 bases between them. The CDR3 loop is CASSPRAPGDTQYF. CDR3 nucleotides: TGCGCCAGCAGCCCGAGGGCGCCCGGAGATACGCAGTATTTT.

This clone appeared once. The chain recombines TRBV4-3 with TRBJ2-3; a weak D match, TRBD1 (6 bases). This CDR3 region has 15 residues. CDR1 LGHNA and CDR2 YSLEER come from the germline V gene. V lost 3 bases and J lost 2, with 12 bases in between. The CDR3 protein is CASSQQTGNTDTQYF. The CDR3 DNA sequence: TGCGCCAGCAGCCAGCAAACAGGGAACACAGATACGCAGTATTTT.

This rearrangement joins TRBV6-5 to TRBJ2-2; 7 bases are a match to TRBD1. The junction had 2 bases not matched to a gene; V was cut back by 0 bases and J by 4 bases. The CDR3 length is 15 residues. From germline, CDR1 is MNHEY and CDR2 SVGAGI. CDR3: CASSYSWDSTGELFF. DNA of the CDR3: TGTGCCAGCAGTTACTCATGGGACAGCACCGGGGAGCTGTTTTTT.